The 9 T cell receptor beta chains given below trace back to one sample, sequenced in a study of CD8 T cells in ankylosing spondylitis. Whole-study results and caveats: For ankylosing spondylitis blood, a TCR beta motif of eight or nine highly homologous variants appeared characteristic.

Their antigens are not known. One entry per CDR3 protein, called by TCRdb with MiXCR from the 5' RACE reads. Of 250,000 to 350,000 distinct CDR3 sequences listed, 6.5% to 10% are singletons. Sequenced sample: blood, either unsorted or a sorted T cell fraction (not recorded which). The origin of the receptors is a male donor with ankylosing spondylitis.

This clonotype has at least ten counts. One junction end disagrees with the germline gene, perhaps due to a read error. The chain couples TRBV7-7 to TRBJ2-7; the match to TRBD2 covers 7 bases. This CDR3 spans 15 amino acids. Germline CDR1 and CDR2: SSHAT and FNYEAQ (reference sequence). CDR3: CASSLREGKYDEQYF. The CDR3 DNA is TGTGCTAGCAGCCTAAGGGAGGGAAAGTACGACGAGCAGTACTTC.

The gene calls are TRBV5-1 and TRBJ2-3; D perhaps matches TRBD1 (5 bases). Trimming pared 1 base from V and 3 bases from J, leaving 9 bases between. CDR1 SGHRS and CDR2 YFSETQ come from the germline V gene. The CDR3 length is 14 residues. CDR3: CASSLRGWTDTQYF. The CDR3 region has the DNA TGCGCCAGCAGCTTGAGGGGTTGGACAGATACGCAGTATTTT.

The V and J genes are TRBV18 and TRBJ1-6; the match to TRBD1 covers 7 bases. Germline V CDR1 and CDR2: KGHSH, LQKENI. The CDR3 runs to 17 residues. With 4 bases clipped from V and 0 bases from J, the junction kept 6 bases outside the gene matches. The CDR3 loop reads CASSLTGQSSYNSPLHF. Written as DNA, the CDR3 is TGTGCCAGCTCACTCACGGGACAGAGCTCCTATAATTCACCCCTCCACTTT.

The chain is built from TRBV29-1 and TRBJ2-7; maybe TRBD1 (6 bases). V was pared by 7 bases and J by 6 bases, with 13 bases between. Germline CDR1 and CDR2: SQVTM and ANQGSEA. The length of the CDR3 is 11 residues. CDR3: CSAGVVGEQYF. In DNA form, the CDR3 reads TGCAGCGCAGGGGTAGTTGGCGAGCAGTACTTC.

The V and J genes are TRBV7-8 and TRBJ2-7; D is ambiguous. CDR3 length: 16 amino acids. Germline CDR1 SGHVS, CDR2 FQNEAQ. V was shortened by 2 bases and J by 4 bases, with 18 bases between the two germline ends. CDR3 sequence reads: CASSLSSPFSGYEQYF. The CDR3 region has the DNA TGTGCCAGCAGCTTATCCTCCCCCTTTTCAGGATACGAGCAGTACTTC.

The V call is TRBV2, the J call TRBJ2-7, with 9 bases identical to TRBD1. Germline loops: CDR1 SNHLY, CDR2 FYNNEI. CDR3 length equals 14 residues. With 6 bases clipped from V and 3 bases from J, the junction kept 6 bases outside the gene matches. CDR3 in amino acids: CASRPGQGFYEQYF. The CDR3 DNA is TGTGCCAGCAGACCGGGACAGGGCTTCTACGAGCAGTACTTC.

This clonotype was counted ten times or more. The rearrangement uses TRBV7-9 and TRBJ2-2; D gene uncertain. CDR1 is SEHNR and CDR2 is FQNEAQ in the germline V gene (reference sequence). The CDR3 has 13 residues. V was cut by 7 bases and J by 5 bases, with 11 bases left in between. CDR3 coding DNA: TGTGCCAGCAATTTGGCCCCGACCGGGGAGCTGTTTTTT. Translating it yields CASNLAPTGELFF.

This clonotype has a handful of counts. The gene calls are TRBV2 and TRBJ2-1; D gene uncertain. CDR1 is SNHLY and CDR2 is FYNNEI in the germline V gene. Trimming stripped 3 bases from V and 7 bases from J, with 10 bases between. There are 13 residues in the CDR3. CDR3 DNA: TGTGCCAGCAGTGAGTTCGCTGAGAATGAGCAGTTCTTC. Protein product: CASSEFAENEQFF.

This clonotype was counted at least ten times. V is TRBV5-1 and J is TRBJ1-1; the D is unclear. Trimming pared 0 bases from V and 7 bases from J, leaving 13 bases between. The CDR3 has 14 residues. CDR1 and CDR2 (germline): SGHRS, YFSETQ. The chain's CDR3 is CASSLGSATGEAFF. CDR3 DNA sequence: TGCGCCAGCAGCTTGGGGTCAGCGACCGGTGAAGCTTTCTTT.